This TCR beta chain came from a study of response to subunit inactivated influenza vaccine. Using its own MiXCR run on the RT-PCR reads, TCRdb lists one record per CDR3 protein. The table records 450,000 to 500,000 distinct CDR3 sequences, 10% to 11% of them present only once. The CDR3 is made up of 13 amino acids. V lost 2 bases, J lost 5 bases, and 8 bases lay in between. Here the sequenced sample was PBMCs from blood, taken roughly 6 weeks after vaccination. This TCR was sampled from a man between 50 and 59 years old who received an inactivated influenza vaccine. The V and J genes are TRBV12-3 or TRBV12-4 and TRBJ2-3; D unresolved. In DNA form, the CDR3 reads TGTGCCAGCAGTTTACCGGTAGGAGATACGCAGTATTTT. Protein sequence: CASSLPVGDTQYF.